This note documents a single T cell receptor beta chain sequence. The assay was immunoSEQ multiplex PCR, and TCRdb's table has in-frame clones only and misses some. The table has tens of thousands of clones, approximately 94% seen once; the top ten hold about 0.26%. These data originate in a study of technical replicates of blood from a handful of donors. Trimming stripped 2 bases from V and 0 bases from J, with 7 bases between. The CDR3 is made up of 14 amino acids. Germline CDR1 is SQVTM and CDR2 is ANQGSEA. The receptor was isolated from a human donor in good health. Specimen: T cells isolated from PBMCs. The chain links TRBV29-1 to TRBJ2-2; TRBD2 is a possible D gene (5 bases). CDR3 region: CSVELGANTGELFF. The CDR3 DNA is TGCAGCGTTGAACTCGGGGCGAACACCGGGGAGCTGTTTTTT.